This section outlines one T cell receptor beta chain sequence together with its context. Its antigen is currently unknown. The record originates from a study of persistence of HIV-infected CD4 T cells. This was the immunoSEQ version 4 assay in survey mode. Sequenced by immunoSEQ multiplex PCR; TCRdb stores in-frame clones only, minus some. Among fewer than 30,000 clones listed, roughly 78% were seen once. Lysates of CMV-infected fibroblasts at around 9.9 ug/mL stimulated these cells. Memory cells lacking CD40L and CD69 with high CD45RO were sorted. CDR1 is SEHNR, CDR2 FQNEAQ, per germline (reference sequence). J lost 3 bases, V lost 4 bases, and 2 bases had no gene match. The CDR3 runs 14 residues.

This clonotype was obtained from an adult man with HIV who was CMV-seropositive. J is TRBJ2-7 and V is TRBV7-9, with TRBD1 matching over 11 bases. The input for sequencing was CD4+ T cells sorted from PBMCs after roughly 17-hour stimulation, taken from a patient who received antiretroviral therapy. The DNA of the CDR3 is TGTGCCAGCAGCTCCGGGACAGGGGGCTACGAGCAGTACTTC. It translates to CASSSGTGGYEQYF.